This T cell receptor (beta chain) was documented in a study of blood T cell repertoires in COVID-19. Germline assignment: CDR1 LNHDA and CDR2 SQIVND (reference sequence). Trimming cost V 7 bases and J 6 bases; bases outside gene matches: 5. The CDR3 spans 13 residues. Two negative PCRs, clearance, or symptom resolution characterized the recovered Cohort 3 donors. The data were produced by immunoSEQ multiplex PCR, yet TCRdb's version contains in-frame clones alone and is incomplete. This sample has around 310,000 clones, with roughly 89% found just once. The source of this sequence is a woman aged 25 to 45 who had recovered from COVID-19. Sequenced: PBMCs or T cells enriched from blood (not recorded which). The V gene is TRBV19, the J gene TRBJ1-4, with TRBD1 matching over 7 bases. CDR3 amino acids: CASNRQGDEKLFF. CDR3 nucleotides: TGTGCCAGTAATAGACAGGGAGATGAAAAACTGTTTTTT.